Below, 2 T cell receptor beta chains from the same sample are listed, as sequenced in a study of T cell clonality in common variable immunodeficiency. Their recognized antigens are unknown. Assay: immunoSEQ multiplex PCR; the TCRdb copy retains only in-frame clones and omits some. The sample presents some 1,500 clones, none singletons. Findings of the study overall: In common variable immunodeficiency, TCR beta chains reportedly carried fewer deletions and N-nucleotide insertions.

Sequenced: peripheral blood mononuclear cells. The receptors were gathered from a human donor with common variable immunodeficiency.

By sample share, this clone is medium-sized. The CDR3 end falls 3 residues outside the read, so it is completed with the germline J gene. The V and J genes are TRBV7-9 and TRBJ1-2; D gene unclear. The CDR3 contains 14 residues. V lost 1 base, J lost 1 base, and 7 bases lay in between. The germline V gene encodes CDR1 SEHNR and CDR2 FQNEAQ (reference sequence). CDR3 residues: CASSLGGFNYGYTF. The CDR3 bases that were read are TGTGCCAGCAGCTTAGGAGGTTTTAACTATGGC.

This clone was counted between two and nine times. The DNA ends 3 residues before the CDR3 does, and the rest of the CDR3 is filled in from the germline J gene. The rearrangement uses TRBV19 and TRBJ2-1; 10 bases are shared with TRBD2. Losses at the gene ends were 4 bases for V and 4 bases for J; bases not matched to a gene: 4. Per the germline V gene, CDR1 is LNHDA and CDR2 is SQIVND (reference sequence). This CDR3 is built from 15 residues. The CDR3 spells CASSNERGGYNEQFF. The sequenced CDR3 bases are TGTGCCAGTAGTAACGAGCGGGGGGGATACAATGAG.